A selection of T cell receptor beta chains follows, all from one sample in a study of cytomegalovirus exposure and HLA in healthy donors. The table came from immunoSEQ multiplex PCR; TCRdb's copy has only in-frame clones and leaves some out. The sample consists of some 150,000 clones, roughly three fifths of them appearing once. The material sequenced was PBMCs. Source of these receptors: a woman aged 40 to 50 in good health and CMV-seronegative. Each CDR3 is given with its conserved first and last residue. The D gene is left open where the match is weak. A clone size is listed for some rows: how often the clone was seen (once, few, many), or a class if it is expanded.

clone size: .
J gene: TRBJ1-1
D gene: .
V gene: TRBV11-2
CDR3 protein: CASRVQGVNTEAFF
CDR3 DNA: TGTGCCAGCAGGGTACAGGGAGTGAACACTGAAGCTTTCTTT

clone size: .
J gene: TRBJ2-1
D gene: TRBD1
V gene: TRBV5-4
CDR3 protein: CASSSGQGSYNEQFF
CDR3 DNA: TGTGCCAGCAGCTCAGGACAGGGGTCCTACAATGAGCAGTTCTTC

clone size: .
J gene: TRBJ1-1
D gene: TRBD1
V gene: TRBV5-1
CDR3 protein: CASRSTGEAFF
CDR3 DNA: TGCGCCAGCAGATCGACAGGGGAAGCTTTCTTT

clone size: .
J gene: TRBJ1-1
D gene: .
V gene: TRBV4-1
CDR3 protein: CASSQVPERNTEAFF
CDR3 DNA: TGCGCCAGCAGCCAAGTGCCTGAGAGGAACACTGAAGCTTTCTTT

clone size: .
J gene: TRBJ1-3
D gene: .
V gene: TRBV9
CDR3 protein: CASSVGDTGSGNTIYF
CDR3 DNA: TGTGCCAGCAGCGTAGGGGACACAGGCTCTGGAAACACCATATATTTT

clone size: few
J gene: TRBJ1-2
D gene: .
V gene: TRBV28
CDR3 protein: CASSPQRDYGYTF
CDR3 DNA: TGTGCCAGCAGTCCCCAGAGGGACTATGGCTACACCTTC

clone size: few
J gene: TRBJ2-1
D gene: .
V gene: TRBV9
CDR3 protein: CASSALGGGTYNEQFF
CDR3 DNA: TGTGCCAGCAGCGCCCTGGGGGGGGGCACCTACAATGAGCAGTTCTTC

clone size: few
J gene: TRBJ1-1
D gene: .
V gene: TRBV6-1
CDR3 protein: CASSDPGYTEAFF
CDR3 DNA: TGTGCCAGCAGTGACCCGGGATATACTGAAGCTTTCTTT

clone size: .
J gene: TRBJ2-1
D gene: .
V gene: TRBV10-3
CDR3 protein: CAISEFTEAVEQFF
CDR3 DNA: TGTGCCATCAGTGAGTTTACGGAGGCGGTTGAGCAGTTCTTC

clone size: .
J gene: TRBJ1-4
D gene: .
V gene: TRBV2
CDR3 protein: CASSLDAGELFF
CDR3 DNA: TGTGCCAGCAGCTTGGACGCAGGGGAACTGTTTTTT

clone size: .
J gene: TRBJ1-4
D gene: TRBD1
V gene: TRBV4-2
CDR3 protein: CASSQEGGTGNEKLFF
CDR3 DNA: TGTGCCAGCAGCCAAGAGGGGGGGACAGGCAATGAAAAACTGTTTTTT

clone size: .
J gene: TRBJ1-2
D gene: TRBD1
V gene: TRBV9
CDR3 protein: CASSVGGQGHGYTF
CDR3 DNA: TGTGCCAGCAGCGTAGGGGGACAGGGCCATGGCTACACCTTC

clone size: few
J gene: TRBJ1-5
D gene: .
V gene: TRBV7-9
CDR3 protein: CASSFSSNQPQHF
CDR3 DNA: TGTGCCAGCAGCTTCAGTAGCAATCAGCCCCAGCATTTT

clone size: few
J gene: TRBJ1-1
D gene: .
V gene: TRBV5-1
CDR3 protein: CASSLPDRNTEAFF
CDR3 DNA: TGCGCCAGCAGCCTGCCCGACAGGAACACTGAAGCTTTCTTT

clone size: .
J gene: TRBJ2-7
D gene: TRBD2
V gene: TRBV19
CDR3 protein: CASSIGRLAGGYEQYF
CDR3 DNA: TGTGCCAGTAGTATCGGCCGACTAGCGGGGGGTTACGAGCAGTACTTC

clone size: .
J gene: TRBJ1-2
D gene: .
V gene: TRBV19
CDR3 protein: CASSITGGNYGYTF
CDR3 DNA: TGTGCCAGTAGTATAACTGGGGGGAACTATGGCTACACCTTC

clone size: few
J gene: TRBJ1-1
D gene: .
V gene: TRBV11-2
CDR3 protein: CASSLGGGGTEAFF
CDR3 DNA: TGTGCCAGCAGCTTAGGAGGGGGGGGGACTGAAGCTTTCTTT

clone size: .
J gene: TRBJ1-2
D gene: .
V gene: TRBV30
CDR3 protein: CAWTHSGQEGYTF
CDR3 DNA: TGTGCCTGGACCCACTCAGGGCAGGAGGGCTACACCTTC

clone size: .
J gene: TRBJ2-5
D gene: .
V gene: TRBV12-5
CDR3 protein: CASGEIDRNHYF
CDR3 DNA: TGTGCTAGTGGTGAGATCGACAGGAACCATTACTTC

clone size: .
J gene: TRBJ1-1
D gene: .
V gene: TRBV5-8
CDR3 protein: CASSRRSVILGGTEAFF
CDR3 DNA: TGTGCCAGCAGCCGACGTAGCGTAATCTTGGGGGGGACTGAAGCTTTCTTT

clone size: .
J gene: TRBJ1-1
D gene: .
V gene: TRBV11-3
CDR3 protein: CASSLLDTTEAFF
CDR3 DNA: TGTGCCAGCAGCTTACTCGACACTACTGAAGCTTTCTTT

clone size: .
J gene: TRBJ2-3
D gene: .
V gene: TRBV6-1
CDR3 protein: CASSATFPSTDTQYF
CDR3 DNA: TGTGCCAGCAGCGCGACTTTTCCTAGCACAGATACGCAGTATTTT

clone size: few
J gene: TRBJ2-2
D gene: .
V gene: TRBV10-2
CDR3 protein: CASSEGAYNTGELFF
CDR3 DNA: TGCGCCAGCAGTGAAGGGGCCTACAACACCGGGGAGCTGTTTTTT

clone size: .
J gene: TRBJ1-1
D gene: .
V gene: TRBV7-8
CDR3 protein: CASSRTAGRGGTEAFF
CDR3 DNA: TGTGCCAGCAGCAGGACGGCTGGCCGAGGAGGCACTGAAGCTTTCTTT

clone size: .
J gene: TRBJ1-1
D gene: .
V gene: TRBV6-4
CDR3 protein: CASSEWGGAEAFF
CDR3 DNA: TGTGCCAGCAGTGAGTGGGGAGGCGCTGAAGCTTTCTTT

clone size: .
J gene: TRBJ2-5
D gene: .
V gene: TRBV27
CDR3 protein: CASSLGREGVGAQETQYF
CDR3 DNA: TGTGCCAGCAGTTTGGGCAGAGAGGGGGTGGGCGCGCAAGAGACCCAGTACTTC

clone size: few
J gene: TRBJ1-1
D gene: TRBD1
V gene: TRBV7-2
CDR3 protein: CASSSNRGYNTEAFF
CDR3 DNA: TGTGCCAGCAGCTCCAACAGGGGGTACAACACTGAAGCTTTCTTT

clone size: once
J gene: TRBJ2-1
D gene: TRBD2
V gene: TRBV5-1
CDR3 protein: CASSLAGGNVGEQFF
CDR3 DNA: TGCGCCAGCAGCTTGGCGGGGGGGAATGTGGGTGAGCAGTTCTTC

clone size: once
J gene: TRBJ2-7
D gene: .
V gene: TRBV4-2
CDR3 protein: CASSQAGGGTYEQYF
CDR3 DNA: TGTGCCAGCAGCCAAGCTGGCGGAGGAACCTACGAGCAGTACTTC

clone size: .
J gene: TRBJ1-1
D gene: TRBD1
V gene: TRBV6-6
CDR3 protein: CASSSGQANTEAFF
CDR3 DNA: TGTGCCAGCAGTTCGGGACAGGCGAACACTGAAGCTTTCTTT

clone size: few
J gene: TRBJ1-1
D gene: .
V gene: TRBV7-9
CDR3 protein: CASSSPDGDLMNTEAFF
CDR3 DNA: TGTGCCAGCAGCTCCCCCGACGGCGACTTGATGAACACTGAAGCTTTCTTT

clone size: .
J gene: TRBJ1-2
D gene: .
V gene: TRBV29-1
CDR3 protein: CSVARARYGYTF
CDR3 DNA: TGCAGCGTTGCGAGGGCCCGATATGGCTACACCTTC

clone size: few
J gene: TRBJ1-6
D gene: .
V gene: TRBV6-5
CDR3 protein: CASSYRQVNSPLHF
CDR3 DNA: TGTGCCAGCAGTTACCGACAGGTTAATTCACCCCTCCACTTT

clone size: .
J gene: TRBJ2-5
D gene: TRBD1
V gene: TRBV5-1
CDR3 protein: CASSFVSGGQETQYF
CDR3 DNA: TGCGCCAGCAGCTTCGTGTCAGGGGGCCAAGAGACCCAGTACTTC

clone size: few
J gene: TRBJ1-6
D gene: TRBD1
V gene: TRBV5-1
CDR3 protein: CASRRDRGPFQALHF
CDR3 DNA: TGCGCCAGCAGGCGGGACAGGGGCCCTTTTCAGGCCCTCCACTTT

clone size: once
J gene: TRBJ1-1
D gene: .
V gene: TRBV4-3
CDR3 protein: CASSQAGQNTEAFF
CDR3 DNA: TGCGCCAGCAGCCAAGCGGGACAGAACACTGAAGCTTTCTTT

clone size: few
J gene: TRBJ1-5
D gene: .
V gene: TRBV4-1
CDR3 protein: CASSQGANSNQPQHF
CDR3 DNA: TGCGCCAGCAGCCAGGGGGCGAATAGCAATCAGCCCCAGCATTTT

clone size: .
J gene: TRBJ1-1
D gene: .
V gene: TRBV27
CDR3 protein: CASSLGPRSTEAFF
CDR3 DNA: TGTGCCAGCAGTTTAGGCCCAAGGAGCACTGAAGCTTTCTTT

clone size: .
J gene: TRBJ1-5
D gene: .
V gene: TRBV19
CDR3 protein: CASSITGVWNQPQHF
CDR3 DNA: TGTGCCAGTAGTATTACGGGGGTTTGGAATCAGCCCCAGCATTTT

clone size: .
J gene: TRBJ1-1
D gene: .
V gene: TRBV9
CDR3 protein: CASSVYPNTEAFF
CDR3 DNA: TGTGCCAGCAGCGTATATCCTAACACTGAAGCTTTCTTT

clone size: .
J gene: TRBJ2-7
D gene: .
V gene: TRBV5-1
CDR3 protein: CASSLGDTTSSYEQYF
CDR3 DNA: TGCGCCAGCAGCTTAGGGGACACCACGAGCTCCTACGAGCAGTACTTC

clone size: few
J gene: TRBJ1-1
D gene: .
V gene: TRBV28
CDR3 protein: CASSLRRDNTEAFF
CDR3 DNA: TGTGCCAGCAGTTTAAGGAGAGACAACACTGAAGCTTTCTTT

clone size: .
J gene: TRBJ1-2
D gene: .
V gene: TRBV4-1
CDR3 protein: CASSQTANYGYTF
CDR3 DNA: TGCGCCAGCAGCCAAACAGCTAACTATGGCTACACCTTC

clone size: .
J gene: TRBJ1-6
D gene: TRBD1
V gene: TRBV6-5
CDR3 protein: CASSRDRGGSPLHF
CDR3 DNA: TGTGCCAGCAGTCGGGACAGGGGAGGTTCACCCCTCCACTTT

clone size: .
J gene: TRBJ1-2
D gene: .
V gene: TRBV30
CDR3 protein: CAWSRRPPGSGYTF
CDR3 DNA: TGTGCCTGGAGCCGCCGGCCCCCAGGAAGCGGCTACACCTTC

clone size: .
J gene: TRBJ1-1
D gene: .
V gene: TRBV7-3
CDR3 protein: CASSSPGNTEAFF
CDR3 DNA: TGTGCCAGCAGCTCCCCAGGGAACACTGAAGCTTTCTTT

clone size: few
J gene: TRBJ2-2
D gene: .
V gene: TRBV7-9
CDR3 protein: CASSLELRPGELFF
CDR3 DNA: TGTGCCAGCAGCTTAGAGTTGCGTCCCGGGGAGCTGTTTTTT

clone size: .
J gene: TRBJ1-1
D gene: TRBD1
V gene: TRBV5-4
CDR3 protein: CASSWTGMNTEAFF
CDR3 DNA: TGTGCCAGCAGCTGGACAGGGATGAACACTGAAGCTTTCTTT

clone size: .
J gene: TRBJ1-2
D gene: TRBD1
V gene: TRBV29-1
CDR3 protein: CSVATGADGYTF
CDR3 DNA: TGCAGCGTTGCAACAGGGGCTGATGGCTACACCTTC

clone size: .
J gene: TRBJ2-2
D gene: TRBD2
V gene: TRBV28
CDR3 protein: CASSFPPSGAPRGVELFF
CDR3 DNA: TGTGCCAGCAGTTTCCCTCCGAGCGGGGCCCCCCGAGGGGTGGAGCTGTTTTTT

clone size: .
J gene: TRBJ2-2
D gene: TRBD2
V gene: TRBV28
CDR3 protein: CASTTAGGPPGELFF
CDR3 DNA: TGTGCCAGCACCACGGCGGGGGGGCCCCCCGGGGAGCTGTTTTTT